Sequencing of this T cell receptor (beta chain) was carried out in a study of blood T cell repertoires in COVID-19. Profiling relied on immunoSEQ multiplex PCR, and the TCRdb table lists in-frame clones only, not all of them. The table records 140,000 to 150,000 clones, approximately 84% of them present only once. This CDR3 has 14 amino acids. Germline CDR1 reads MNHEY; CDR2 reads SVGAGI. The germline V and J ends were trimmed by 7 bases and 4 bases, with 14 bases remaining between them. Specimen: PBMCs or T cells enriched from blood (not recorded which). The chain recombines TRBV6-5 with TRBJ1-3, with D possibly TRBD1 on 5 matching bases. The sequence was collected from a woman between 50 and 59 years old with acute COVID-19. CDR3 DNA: TGTGCCAGCACCACAGGACCACACGGAAACACCATATATTTT. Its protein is CASTTGPHGNTIYF.